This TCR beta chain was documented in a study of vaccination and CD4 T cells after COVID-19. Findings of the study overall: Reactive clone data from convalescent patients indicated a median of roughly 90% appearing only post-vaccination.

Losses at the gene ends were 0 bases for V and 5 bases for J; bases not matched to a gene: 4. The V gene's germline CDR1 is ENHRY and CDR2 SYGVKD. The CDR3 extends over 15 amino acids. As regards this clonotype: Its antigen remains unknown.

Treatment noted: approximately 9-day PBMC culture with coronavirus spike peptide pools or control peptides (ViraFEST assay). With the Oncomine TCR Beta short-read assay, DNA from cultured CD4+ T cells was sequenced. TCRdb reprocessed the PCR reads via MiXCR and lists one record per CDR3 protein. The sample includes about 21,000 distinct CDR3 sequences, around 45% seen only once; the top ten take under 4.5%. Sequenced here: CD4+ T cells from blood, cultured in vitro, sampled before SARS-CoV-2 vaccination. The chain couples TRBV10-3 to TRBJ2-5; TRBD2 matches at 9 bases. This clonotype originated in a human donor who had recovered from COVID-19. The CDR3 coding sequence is TGTGCCATCAGTGAGTCTGCAAGCGGGAGGGAGACCCAGTACTTC. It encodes CAISESASGRETQYF.